This T cell receptor beta chain originates from a study of OX40 agonist ivuxolimab in advanced cancers. Autoimmune disease history or systemic immunosuppression meant exclusion. TCRdb's table, derived via immunoSEQ multiplex PCR, lists solely in-frame clones and lacks some. The table includes 35,000 to 40,000 clones, less than 85% detected once. Per germline, CDR1 SGHTA and CDR2 FQGNSA. With 5 bases clipped from V and 3 bases from J, the junction kept 10 bases outside the gene matches. The CDR3 is made up of 17 amino acids. Sequencing was performed on CD4+ or CD8+ T cells sorted from blood, taken in a trial of the OX40 agonist ivuxolimab. This chain connects TRBV7-2 to TRBJ2-2, with 9 positions matching TRBD2. The receptor was isolated from an adult with an advanced solid tumor such as melanoma, head and neck, liver or kidney cancer. CDR3 region: CASSPSGGGDHTGELFF. The DNA for the CDR3 is TGTGCCAGCAGCCCGAGTGGCGGGGGGGACCACACCGGGGAGCTGTTTTTT.